A single sample is the source of the 16 T cell receptor beta chains below, sequenced in a study of blood T cell dynamics during melanoma immunotherapy. The time point denotes: week 3, after first cycle of checkpoint inhibitor. TCRdb's copy holds only in-frame clones and misses some; the assay was immunoSEQ multiplex PCR. The sample lists about 14,000 clones, just over 85% occurring once. Sequencing was performed on blood, taken from a patient treated with checkpoint blockade. All receptors come from a human donor with melanoma.

As DNA, the CDR3 is TGTGCCAGCAGCCCCTTGAGAGGGGGCGGCACTGAAGCTTTCTTT. It translates to CASSPLRGGGTEAFF. This chain links TRBV13 with TRBJ1-1; 7 bases map to TRBD1. Germline CDR1 PRHDT, CDR2 FYEKMQ (reference sequence). Germline trimming cut 5 bases from V and 4 bases from J; bases unmatched to any gene: 10. CDR3 length: 15 residues.

This chain connects TRBV7-8 to TRBJ2-2; 7 bases agree with TRBD1. Germline V lookup: CDR1 SGHVS, CDR2 FQNEAQ. V shed 5 bases, J shed 0 bases, and the junction held 6 bases outside the gene matches. CDR3 length equals 16 residues. The DNA of the CDR3 is TGTGCCAGCAGCATCAACAGGGGCCCGAACACCGGGGAGCTGTTTTTT. This encodes CASSINRGPNTGELFF.

V is TRBV6-5 and J is TRBJ2-1; D is possibly TRBD1 (5 bases). The germline gives CDR1 MNHEY, CDR2 SVGAGI. The V end was cut by 0 bases, the J end by 10 bases, with 7 bases between. The CDR3 is 12 amino acids. The CDR3 spells CASSYSWTEQFF. CDR3 sequence (DNA): TGTGCCAGCAGTTACTCGTGGACAGAGCAGTTCTTC.

This clone showed up just a few times. The rearrangement links TRBV7-2 to TRBJ2-7; D could derive from TRBD1 or TRBD2 (5 bases each). Trimming removed 5 bases at V and 6 bases at J, with 14 bases between. This CDR3 comprises 13 residues. CDR1 and CDR2 from the germline V gene are SGHTA and FQGNSA. The CDR3 sequence: CASSRQPGLEQYF. The CDR3 coding sequence is TGTGCCAGCAGCAGACAACCGGGGCTCGAGCAGTACTTC.

This chain uses TRBV9 with TRBJ1-5; D is perhaps TRBD1 (6 bases). Germline assignment: CDR1 SGDLS and CDR2 YYNGEE. The CDR3 loop spans 17 amino acids. The V end lost 4 bases, the J end lost 5 bases, and 22 bases lay between the germline ends. The DNA for the CDR3 is TGTGCCAGCAGCTTCCGTGCCATCCCGGGGGCCGATCAGCCCCAGCATTTT. Amino acids: CASSFRAIPGADQPQHF. Full variable domain (missing parts from reference TRBV9 and TRBJ1-5): DSGVTQTPKHLITATGQRVTLRCSPRSGDLSVYWYQQSLDQGLQFLIQYYNGEERAKGNILERFSAQQFPDLHSELNLSSLELGDSALYFCASSFRAIPGADQPQHFGDGTRLSIL.

This chain joins TRBV27 and TRBJ1-6; D is unclear. V dropped 4 bases and J dropped 12 bases, with 19 bases sitting between them. The CDR3 extends over 15 amino acids. Germline CDR1 reads MNHEY; CDR2 reads SMNVEV (reference sequence). The CDR3 spells CASSSSPAYHRPLHF. The CDR3 DNA follows: TGTGCCAGCAGTTCATCTCCGGCATACCACCGACCCCTCCACTTT.

This chain connects TRBV11-2 to TRBJ2-3, with a possible D match to TRBD2 (7 bases). V lost 10 bases and J 0 bases, leaving 17 bases between the germline ends. CDR1 is SGHAT, CDR2 FQNNGV, per germline. This CDR3 spans 15 amino acids. CDR3 in DNA: TGTGCCACCCAGCTGGGGGGGGCAAGCACAGATACGCAGTATTTT. It yields the protein CATQLGGASTDTQYF. Using reference TRBV11-2 and TRBJ2-3 for the parts outside the CDR3, the full variable domain is EAGVAQSPRYKIIEKRQSVAFWCNPISGHATLYWYQQILGQGPKLLIQFQNNGVVDDSQLPKDRFSAERLKGVDSTLKIQPAKLEDSAVYLCATQLGGASTDTQYFGPGTRLTVL.

CDR3 protein: CASSQGLAGGRAKNIQYF. DNA for the CDR3: TGCGCCAGCAGCCAAGGACTAGCGGGAGGACGGGCCAAAAACATTCAGTACTTC. The V and J genes are TRBV4-1 and TRBJ2-4; TRBD2 matches 13 bases. The V and J ends lost 1 base and 1 base, in that order; junction bases with no gene match: 4. CDR3 length: 18 amino acids. The V gene's germline CDR1 is MGHRA and CDR2 YSYEKL.

The chain uses TRBV28 and TRBJ1-5; D ambiguous. The length of the CDR3 is 12 residues. The V and J ends lost 3 bases and 7 bases respectively, with 7 bases between them. CDR1 is MDHEN and CDR2 is SYDVKM in the germline V gene. The CDR3 nucleotides are TGTGCCAGCAGTTTGAGCGAGCAGCCCCAGCATTTT. This codes for CASSLSEQPQHF.

In this sample, this clone turned up a few times. This chain uses TRBV20-1 with TRBJ2-7; D remains ambiguous. Trimming stripped 2 bases from V and 6 bases from J, with 5 bases between. This CDR3 contains 10 residues. Germline CDR1 is DFQATT and CDR2 is SNEGSKA (reference sequence). The chain's CDR3 is CSARTLEQYF. CDR3 sequence (DNA): TGCAGTGCTAGAACCCTCGAGCAGTACTTC.

The CDR3 DNA reads TGCAGCGTTGGAAAACGTAGTAATGAAAAACTGTTTTTT. Translating it yields CSVGKRSNEKLFF. The V and J genes are TRBV29-1 and TRBJ1-4; D is uncertain. Germline values: CDR1 SQVTM, CDR2 ANQGSEA. V dropped 4 bases and J dropped 4 bases, with 10 bases sitting between them. The CDR3 is 13 residues long.

The chain combines TRBV19 with TRBJ2-3; D is unresolved. CDR3 length: 11 amino acids. The germline V gene has CDR1 LNHDA and CDR2 SQIVND (reference sequence). The V and J ends lost 6 bases and 8 bases respectively, with 9 bases between them. The CDR3 DNA is TGTGCCAGTAGCATCCTGGGTACGCAGTATTTT. Protein product: CASSILGTQYF.

The chain is built from TRBV9 and TRBJ2-2; 7 nucleotides agree with TRBD2. Germline V gives CDR1 SGDLS, CDR2 YYNGEE. J lost 3 bases, V lost 0 bases, and 5 bases had no gene match. The CDR3 consists of 16 residues. CDR3 in amino acids: CASSVGVREYTGELFF. CDR3 DNA: TGTGCCAGCAGCGTAGGGGTGCGGGAGTACACCGGGGAGCTGTTTTTT.

A few counts support this clone. CDR3 DNA sequence: TGCAGCGTTGGGGACGCAGTCTCCTTCTACGAGCAGTACTTC. The encoded protein is CSVGDAVSFYEQYF. V and J are TRBV29-1 and TRBJ2-7; possibly TRBD1 or TRBD2 for D (5 bases each). V was pared by 4 bases and J by 3 bases, with 16 bases between. Germline values: CDR1 SQVTM, CDR2 ANQGSEA. The CDR3 length is 14 residues.

The V and J genes are TRBV12-1 and TRBJ1-4; the D call in the table, TRBD1, was not verified against the DNA. TRBV12-1 is annotated as a pseudogene. CDR3 length: 16 residues. The CDR3 spells CASSALRGQFYEKLFF. For the CDR3, the DNA is TGTGCCAGCAGCGCCCTACGGGGACAGTTTTATGAAAAACTGTTTTTT.

This chain uses TRBV28 with TRBJ1-1; D uncertain. Deletions cut 3 bases from V and 0 bases from J, with 8 bases between. This CDR3 has 14 residues. Looked up from germline, CDR1 is MDHEN and CDR2 is SYDVKM. CDR3 residues: CASSFKFMNTEAFF. CDR3 DNA: TGTGCCAGCAGTTTCAAGTTCATGAACACTGAAGCTTTCTTT.